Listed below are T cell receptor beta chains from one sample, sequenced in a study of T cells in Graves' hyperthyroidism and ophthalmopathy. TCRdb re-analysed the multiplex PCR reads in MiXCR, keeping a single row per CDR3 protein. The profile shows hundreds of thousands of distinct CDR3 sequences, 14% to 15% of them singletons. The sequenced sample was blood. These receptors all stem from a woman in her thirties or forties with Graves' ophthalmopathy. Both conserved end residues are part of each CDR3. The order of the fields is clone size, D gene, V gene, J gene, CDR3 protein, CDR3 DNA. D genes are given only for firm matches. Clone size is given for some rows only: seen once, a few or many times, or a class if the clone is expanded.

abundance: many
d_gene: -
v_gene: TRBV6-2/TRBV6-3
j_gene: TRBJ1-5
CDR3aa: CASSYSEKGAYSNQPQHF
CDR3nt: TGTGCCAGCAGTTACTCGGAGAAAGGGGCGTATAGCAATCAGCCCCAGCATTTT

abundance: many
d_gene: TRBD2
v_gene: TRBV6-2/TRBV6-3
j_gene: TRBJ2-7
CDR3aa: CASSPRLAESQQYF
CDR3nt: TGTGCCAGCAGTCCCAGACTAGCGGAAAGCCAGCAGTACTTC

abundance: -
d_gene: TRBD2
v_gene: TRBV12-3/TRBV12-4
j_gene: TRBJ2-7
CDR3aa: CASSLAGGYSEQYF
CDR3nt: TGTGCCAGCAGTCTAGCGGGAGGGTATTCCGAGCAGTACTTC

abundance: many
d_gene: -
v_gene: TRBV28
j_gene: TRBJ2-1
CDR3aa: CASSRYNEQFF
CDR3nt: TGTGCCAGCAGCCGGTACAATGAGCAGTTCTTC

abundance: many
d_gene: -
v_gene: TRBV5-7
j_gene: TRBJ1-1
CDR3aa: CASSLGGRADTEAFF
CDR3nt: TGTGCCAGCAGCTTGGGCGGCAGGGCAGACACTGAAGCTTTCTTT

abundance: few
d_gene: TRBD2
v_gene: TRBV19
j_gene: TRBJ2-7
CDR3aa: CASSIATPSGRSSYEQYF
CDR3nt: TGTGCCAGTAGTATAGCTACGCCTAGCGGGAGGAGCTCCTACGAGCAGTACTTC

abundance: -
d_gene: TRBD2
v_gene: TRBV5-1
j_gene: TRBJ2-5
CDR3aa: CASAITSEYPETQYF
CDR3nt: TGCGCCAGCGCCATAACTAGCGAGTACCCGGAGACCCAGTACTTC

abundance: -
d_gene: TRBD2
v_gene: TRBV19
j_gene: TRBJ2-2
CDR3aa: CASSMGSGEGWNTGELFF
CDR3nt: TGTGCCAGTAGTATGGGGAGCGGGGAGGGTTGGAACACCGGGGAGCTGTTTTTT

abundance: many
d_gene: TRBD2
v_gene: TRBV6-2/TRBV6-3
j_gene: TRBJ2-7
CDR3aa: CASFSGSGIPGSYEQYF
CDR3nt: TGTGCCAGCTTTAGCGGGAGTGGCATCCCGGGGTCCTACGAGCAGTACTTC

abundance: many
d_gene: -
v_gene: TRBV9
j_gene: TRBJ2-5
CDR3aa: CASSVVGTETPTQETQYF
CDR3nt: TGTGCCAGCAGCGTAGTGGGGACCGAGACTCCGACCCAAGAGACCCAGTACTTC

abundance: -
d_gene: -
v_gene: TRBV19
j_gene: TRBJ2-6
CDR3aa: CASSIRRGSGANVLTF
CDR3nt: TGTGCCAGTAGTATCCGGCGGGGCTCTGGGGCCAACGTCCTGACTTTC

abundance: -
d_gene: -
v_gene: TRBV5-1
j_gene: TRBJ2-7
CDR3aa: CASSYDRDLGSEQYF
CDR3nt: TGCGCCAGCAGCTATGACAGGGACTTAGGAAGCGAGCAGTACTTC

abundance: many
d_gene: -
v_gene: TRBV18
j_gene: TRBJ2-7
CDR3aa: CASSPGTETYEQYF
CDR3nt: TGTGCCAGCAGCCCCGGGACCGAGACCTACGAGCAGTACTTC

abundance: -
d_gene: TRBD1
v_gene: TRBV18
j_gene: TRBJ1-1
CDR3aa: CASSPGTGFSYWGMNTEAFF
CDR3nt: TGTGCCAGCTCACCCGGGACAGGGTTTAGTTATTGGGGAATGAACACTGAAGCTTTCTTT

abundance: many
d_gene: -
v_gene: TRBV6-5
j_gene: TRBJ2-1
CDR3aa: CASRGVGGPTYNEQFF
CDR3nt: TGTGCCAGCAGGGGGGTTGGGGGCCCCACCTACAATGAGCAGTTCTTC

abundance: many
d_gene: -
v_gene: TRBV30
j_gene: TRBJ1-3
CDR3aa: CAWSGNSGNTIYF
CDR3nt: TGTGCCTGGAGTGGGAATTCTGGAAACACCATATATTTT

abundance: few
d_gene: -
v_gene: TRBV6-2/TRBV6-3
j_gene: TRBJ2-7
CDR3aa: CASSDPTGEQYF
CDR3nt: TGTGCCAGCAGTGACCCAACCGGCGAGCAGTACTTC

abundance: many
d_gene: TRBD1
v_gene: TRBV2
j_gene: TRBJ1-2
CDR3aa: CASGTGQGYGYTF
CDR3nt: TGTGCCAGCGGTACGGGACAGGGCTATGGCTACACCTTC

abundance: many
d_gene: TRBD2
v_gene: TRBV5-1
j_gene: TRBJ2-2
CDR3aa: CASGGTSGIQRELFF
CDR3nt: TGCGCCAGCGGCGGGACTAGCGGGATTCAGAGGGAGCTGTTTTTT

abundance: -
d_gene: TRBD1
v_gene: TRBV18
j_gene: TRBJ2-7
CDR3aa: CASSYTDRTEQYF
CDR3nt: TGTGCCAGCTCCTACACGGACAGGACCGAGCAGTACTTC

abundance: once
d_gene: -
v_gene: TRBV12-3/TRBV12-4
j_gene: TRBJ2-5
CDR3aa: CASSLAGVLETQYF
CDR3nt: TGTGCCAGCAGTTTAGCTGGGGTTCTTGAGACCCAGTACTTC

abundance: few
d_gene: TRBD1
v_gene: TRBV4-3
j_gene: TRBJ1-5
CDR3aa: CASSQDRTGQQPQHF
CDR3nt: TGCGCCAGCAGCCAAGATAGGACAGGGCAACAGCCCCAGCATTTT

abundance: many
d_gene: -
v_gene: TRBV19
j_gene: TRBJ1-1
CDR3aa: CASSTRPNTEAFF
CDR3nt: TGTGCCAGTAGTACCCGGCCGAACACTGAAGCTTTCTTT

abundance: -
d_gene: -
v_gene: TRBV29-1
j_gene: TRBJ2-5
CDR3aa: CSVEYARLETQYF
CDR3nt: TGCAGCGTTGAATACGCGAGGCTGGAGACCCAGTACTTC

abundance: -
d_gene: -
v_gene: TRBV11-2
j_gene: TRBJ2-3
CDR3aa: CASSIGGSSTDTQYF
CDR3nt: TGTGCCAGCTCCATAGGGGGTTCTAGCACAGATACGCAGTATTTT

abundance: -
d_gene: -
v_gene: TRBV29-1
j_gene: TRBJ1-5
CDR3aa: CRLCVINQPQHF
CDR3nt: TGCAGATTGTGTGTGATTAATCAGCCCCAGCATTTT

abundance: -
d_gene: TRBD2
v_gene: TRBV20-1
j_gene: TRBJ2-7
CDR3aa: CSARVSGSGRFPDEQYF
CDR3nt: TGCAGTGCTAGAGTTTCTGGTAGCGGGAGATTTCCGGACGAGCAGTACTTC